The entry below gives a single T cell receptor (beta chain) sequence along with its context. The specificity of this receptor is unknown. No base quality values were provided; no much bigger clone lies one nucleotide off. The CDR3 regions of human TCRbeta chains were subjected to immunosequencing. The published analysis was carried out like this. TCRs in the repertoires were compared against a reference library of SARS-CoV-2-specific TCRs that had been generated with the MIRA antigen-specificity platform. Breadth was defined as the fraction of unique TCRs that were SARS-CoV-2-associated. Depth was defined as the fraction of total T cells that were SARS-CoV-2-associated. Each spike-specific TCR was assigned to its reactive spike region and to a CD4 or CD8 class using the MIRA data. Log10-transformed breadth and depth values were compared by one-way ANOVA with Sidak's multiple comparisons tests. TCRdb obtained this table from immuneACCESS and retained in-frame rearrangements with V and J assigned. These tables miss some clones; where compared with another copy, unresolved V genes account for less than half of the shortfall, and the remainder is unexplained. Clone size and V and J calls were adopted from that table, with D and trimming inferred from the DNA. Across this sample there are 100,000 or so clones, with roughly 90% seen only once. In total, the top ten clones hold 2.5% of the sample.

The data belong to a study of T cell responses to AZD1222 COVID-19 vaccine (dated by TCRdb to the early 2020s). For the study in its entirety: AZD1222 recipients given second doses at about 4 weeks or at about 12 weeks were pooled, since spike-specific TCR depth and breadth were not found to differ between the two schedules. TCR sequencing was performed for more than 230 trial participants, of whom about 210 were given two doses of AZD1222 and around 26 were given two doses of MenACWY control vaccine. Trial participants were enrolled into age subgroups of 18-55, 56-69 and 70-plus years, which contained around 150, 29 and 61 TCR-sequenced participants, respectively. Study-level results and caveats: Spike-specific TCR breadth and depth rose significantly after two AZD1222 doses compared with day 0 and with MenACWY recipients. Participants were mostly white British and included more females than males, and it was suggested by the authors that clonal diversity may have been underestimated. Vaccine-associated CD4 TCRs spanned the whole spike protein, with dominant responses in regions 160-218 and 743-854. Conclusions about previously exposed vaccinees were limited because only a handful of AZD1222 recipients were SARS-CoV-2 seropositive at baseline. In the small 56-69-year group, the increase in depth fell short of significance, most likely because of low power. Reportedly, close to half of the unique spike-specific TCRs recognized epitopes lying outside the regions that are mutated in the B.1.351 and B.1.1.7 variants. Because no day 14 peak-response samples were available, repertoires were characterized only after the peak T cell response.

The time point label, as the study defines it: baseline before first vaccination. Vaccinee samples came from UK trials COV001 and COV002, including a single-blind randomized controlled phase 2/3 trial of AZD1222 (ChAdOx1 nCoV-19) in healthy adults. Trial participant PBMC samples were collected at day 0 and day 28 after the second dose for TCRbeta chain sequencing. Taken from the germline V gene (reference sequence), the CDR1 and CDR2 loops are SGHNT and YYREEE. From its cysteine to its phenylalanine, the CDR3 spans 12 amino acids. The entry retains the CDR3 DNA only, 36 bases that are in frame from base 1. V was cut back by 0 bases and J by 5 bases, leaving a gap of 5 bases between them.

Sample: peripheral blood, taken on day 0 of AZD1222 vaccination. This sequence originates from an adult in good health. The sequence links TRBV5-4 to TRBJ1-1; there is no confident call for the D gene. In nucleotides, the sequence is TGTGCCAGCAGCTTGGGCCAGACTGAAGCTTTCTTT. Translation gives CASSLGQTEAFF.